This T cell receptor beta chain stems from a study of identical twins. The CDR3 runs 13 residues. The germline V gene encodes CDR1 DFQATT and CDR2 SNEGSKA (reference sequence). V was pared by 6 bases and J by 7 bases, with 7 bases of the junction left unmatched. TCRdb re-derived calls from the 5' RACE reads in MiXCR, one entry per CDR3 protein. Here the sample spans some 260,000 distinct CDR3 sequences, about an eighth being singletons. The chain recombines TRBV20-1 with TRBJ2-1; 9 bases agree with TRBD2. The source material was memory (CD45RO+) T cells sorted from blood. This receptor was identified in a woman under 30 in good health. The CDR3: CSAQIAGENEQFF. DNA of the CDR3: TGCAGTGCCCAGATAGCGGGAGAGAATGAGCAGTTCTTC.